These 7 T cell receptor beta chains came from one sample sequenced in a study of CD8 T cells in Susac syndrome. Random hexamers served to reverse transcribe about 0.5 to 1 ug RNA. Each CDR3 protein is one row after TCRdb ran MiXCR on the immunoSEQ multiplex PCR reads. The sample lists about 120,000 distinct CDR3 sequences, over 90% seen once, with about 0.14% in the top ten. Material: CD4+ T cells from PBMCs. The receptor source for this set is a human donor in good health.

V and J are TRBV7-2 and TRBJ1-1; 8 bases match TRBD1. Germline lookup yields CDR1 SGHTA and CDR2 FQGNSA. The J segment lost 0 bases and the V segment lost 6 bases, leaving 9 bases of the junction unmatched. The CDR3 is made up of 16 amino acids. The CDR3 bases are TGTGCCAGCAGACAAAACAGGGGGAACATGAACACTGAAGCTTTCTTT. This translates into CASRQNRGNMNTEAFF.

This sequence joins TRBV21-1 and TRBJ2-7; the table names TRBD1, a call not compared with the DNA. TRBV21-1 constitutes a pseudogene. The CDR3 sequence is 15 residues long. Here the CDR3 DNA reads TGTGCCAGCAGCAAAGACACAGGGAATCCTGACGAGCAGTACTTC. Translation gives CASSKDTGNPDEQYF.

This sequence joins TRBV20-1 and TRBJ2-7; TRBD2 agrees at 7 bases. The ends lost 6 bases at V and 2 bases at J; junction bases unmatched: 7. The CDR3 is made up of 13 amino acids. Germline assignment: CDR1 DFQATT and CDR2 SNEGSKA (reference sequence). CDR3 amino acids: CSATGDYAYEQYF. Written as DNA, the CDR3 is TGCAGTGCAACCGGGGACTACGCCTACGAGCAGTACTTC.

The chain joins TRBV29-1 to TRBJ2-7, with no clear D. The CDR3 length is 11 residues. Per the germline V gene, CDR1 is SQVTM and CDR2 is ANQGSEA. The V gene lost 1 base and the J gene lost 5 bases, with 6 bases spanning the gap. The CDR3 DNA reads as TGCAGCGTTGAAGGTACGGACGAGCAGTACTTC. This translates into CSVEGTDEQYF.

The chain has TRBV13 and TRBJ2-3; TRBD2 aligns across 9 bases. This CDR3 comprises 15 residues. The trim removed 5 bases at V and 0 bases at J, leaving 3 bases unmatched. From germline, CDR1 is PRHDT and CDR2 FYEKMQ (reference sequence). DNA of the CDR3: TGTGCCAGCAGCCCGACTAGCGGCAGCACAGATACGCAGTATTTT. This sequence encodes CASSPTSGSTDTQYF. The whole variable domain, remainder taken from reference TRBV13 and TRBJ2-3, is AAGVIQSPRHLIKEKRETATLKCYPIPRHDTVYWYQQGPGQDPQFLISFYEKMQSDKGSIPDRFSAQQFSDYHSELNMSSLELGDSALYFCASSPTSGSTDTQYFGPGTRLTVL.

The J gene is TRBJ2-3, the V gene TRBV24-1, with 9 bases identical to TRBD1. The germline V gene encodes CDR1 KGHDR and CDR2 SFDVKD. The CDR3 runs to 18 residues. Trimming cost V 3 bases and J 1 base; bases outside gene matches: 10. CDR3 DNA sequence: TGTGCCACCAGTGATCGGGGACAGGGAGGTCGCGGCACAGATACGCAGTATTTT. It yields the protein CATSDRGQGGRGTDTQYF.

The genes are TRBV29-1 and TRBJ2-5; 7 nucleotides match TRBD1. V was clipped by 7 bases and J by 2 bases; unmatched bases: 7. CDR3 length equals 13 residues. The germline CDR1 and CDR2 sequences are SQVTM and ANQGSEA. For the CDR3, the DNA is TGCAGCGGTGACTCGGGACAGCAAGAGACCCAGTACTTC. Translation gives CSGDSGQQETQYF. Full variable domain (rest looked up from reference TRBV29-1 and TRBJ2-5): SAVISQKPSRDICQRGTSLTIQCQVDSQVTMMFWYRQQPGQSLTLIATANQGSEATYESGFVIDKFPISRPNLTFSTLTVSNMSPEDSSIYLCSGDSGQQETQYFGPGTRLLVL.